The clone carrying this T cell receptor beta chain came up a few times. What it binds is unknown. The data were produced by immunoSEQ multiplex PCR, yet TCRdb's version contains in-frame clones alone and is incomplete. This sample has approximately 57,000 clones; more than 80% occur once, and the top ten carry less than 6%. This entry comes from a study of T cells in localized non-small cell lung cancer. Study results and limitations: One tumor region alone was sequenced, and heterogeneity therefore remains possible. Prolonged overall survival went with higher T cell density in the blood. Uninvolved nearby lung showed the greatest T cell clonality, exceeding that found in tumor.

Sequenced here: peripheral blood, sampled before any cancer treatment. This TCR was recovered from a woman aged 40-75 years with stage I lung adenocarcinoma.

In nucleotides, the CDR3 is TGTGCCAGTAGTCCGAGGACAGTCAATGAAAAACTGTTTTTT. As protein: CASSPRTVNEKLFF. The V and J genes are TRBV19 and TRBJ1-4; the D gene is possibly TRBD1 (6 bases). CDR1 LNHDA and CDR2 SQIVND come from the germline V gene (reference sequence). This CDR3 region has 14 residues. The V and J ends lost 5 bases and 5 bases respectively, with 12 bases between them.